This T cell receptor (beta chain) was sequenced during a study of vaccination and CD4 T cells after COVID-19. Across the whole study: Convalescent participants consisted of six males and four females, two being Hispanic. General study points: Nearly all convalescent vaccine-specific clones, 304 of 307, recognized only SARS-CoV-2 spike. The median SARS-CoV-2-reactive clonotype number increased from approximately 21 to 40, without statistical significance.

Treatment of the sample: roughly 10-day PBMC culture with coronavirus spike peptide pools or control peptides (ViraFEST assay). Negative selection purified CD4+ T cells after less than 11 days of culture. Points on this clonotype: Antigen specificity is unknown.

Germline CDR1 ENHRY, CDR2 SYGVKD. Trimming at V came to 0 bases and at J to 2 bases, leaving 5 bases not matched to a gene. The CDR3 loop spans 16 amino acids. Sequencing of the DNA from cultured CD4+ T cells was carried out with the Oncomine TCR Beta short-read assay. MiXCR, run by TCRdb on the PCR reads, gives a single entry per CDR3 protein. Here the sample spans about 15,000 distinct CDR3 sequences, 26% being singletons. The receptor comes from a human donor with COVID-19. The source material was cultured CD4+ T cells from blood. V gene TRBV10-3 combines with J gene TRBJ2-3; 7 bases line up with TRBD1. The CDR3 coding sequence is TGTGCCATCAGTGAGTCGTGGGGACAGAACACAGATACGCAGTATTTT. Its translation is CAISESWGQNTDTQYF.